The 31 T cell receptor beta chains in this list originate from one sample, sequenced in a study of technical replicates of blood from a few donors. Profiled with immunoSEQ multiplex PCR; TCRdb holds only in-frame clones, not every one. The data hold 60,000 to 70,000 clones, with around 88% observed a single time. Sequenced sample: PBMCs. All receptors derive from a human donor in good health. Some clones in this sample may be carry-over from other donors' samples.

This clone has only a few counts. The rearrangement uses TRBV27 and TRBJ2-7; TRBD2 agrees at 9 bases. Germline trimming cut 2 bases from V and 6 bases from J; bases unmatched to any gene: 8. From germline, CDR1 is MNHEY and CDR2 SMNVEV (reference sequence). The CDR3 has 15 residues. The CDR3 loop is CASSLLAGGPREQYF. The CDR3 DNA reads as TGTGCCAGCAGTTTACTGGCGGGGGGGCCGCGCGAGCAGTACTTC.

The V and J genes are TRBV4-1 and TRBJ1-5; 10 positions agree with TRBD1. The germline V gene encodes CDR1 MGHRA and CDR2 YSYEKL. J gave up 6 bases and V 4 bases, and 12 bases lay outside the gene matches. CDR3 length: 17 amino acids. The CDR3 is CASSLRAGTGVGQPQHF. The CDR3, as DNA: TGCGCCAGCAGCCTCCGAGCCGGGACAGGGGTTGGTCAGCCCCAGCATTTT.

The rearrangement joins TRBV5-8 to TRBJ1-1; D is unclear. Germline loops: CDR1 SGHTS, CDR2 YDEGEE. The CDR3 is 16 residues long. Trimming removed 0 bases from V and 1 base from J, with 13 bases in between. This CDR3 reads CASSLESGVTNTEAFF. The DNA for the CDR3 is TGTGCCAGCAGCTTGGAGTCTGGAGTCACGAACACTGAAGCTTTCTTT.

The chain combines TRBV6-1 with TRBJ2-3, with D possibly TRBD1 on 5 matching bases. The length of the CDR3 is 15 residues. The V and J ends lost 3 bases and 1 base respectively, with 11 bases between them. Germline lookup yields CDR1 MNHNS and CDR2 SASEGT. CDR3 residues: CASSEPRGGTDTQYF. Here the CDR3 DNA reads TGTGCCAGCAGTGAGCCTAGGGGTGGCACAGATACGCAGTATTTT.

The chain uses TRBV4-1 and TRBJ1-5; tentative D call: TRBD1 (6 bases). This CDR3 is 15 amino acids long. V lost 1 base and J lost 7, with 14 bases in between. Looked up from germline, CDR1 is MGHRA and CDR2 is YSYEKL. CDR3 in amino acids: CASSQVQGSGQPQHF. The CDR3 bases are TGCGCCAGCAGCCAAGTACAGGGAAGTGGGCAGCCCCAGCATTTT.

The V and J genes are TRBV5-1 and TRBJ2-3, with 14 bases aligning to TRBD2. Looked up from germline, CDR1 is SGHRS and CDR2 is YFSETQ. The CDR3 contains 17 residues. The junction had 10 bases not matched to a gene; V was cut back by 4 bases and J by 6 bases. The CDR3 DNA is TGCGCCAGCAGCCCGGGGACTAGCGGGAGCACTTTGGATACGCAGTATTTT. It yields the protein CASSPGTSGSTLDTQYF.

The CDR3 loop is CSAGNQPQHF. The CDR3 DNA is TGCAGTGCCGGCAATCAGCCCCAGCATTTT. The V call is TRBV20-1, the J call TRBJ1-5; no clear D gene. Germline V gene data show CDR1 as DFQATT and CDR2 as SNEGSKA (reference sequence). Trimming took off 6 bases at V and 2 bases at J, with 2 bases between the two ends. This CDR3 has 10 amino acids.

The rearrangement uses TRBV4-1 and TRBJ2-5; TRBD2 aligns across 8 bases. From germline, CDR1 is MGHRA and CDR2 YSYEKL. Trimming removed 0 bases from V and 2 bases from J; junction bases left unmatched: 2. The CDR3 extends over 15 amino acids. CDR3 DNA: TGCGCCAGCAGCCAAGATCAGCGGGGGCAAGAGACCCAGTACTTC. Amino acids: CASSQDQRGQETQYF.

The genes are TRBV7-3 and TRBJ2-1; TRBD2 aligns across 9 bases. V was pared by 2 bases and J by 2 bases, with 16 bases of the junction left unmatched. CDR3 length: 20 residues. The germline V gene encodes CDR1 SGHTA and CDR2 FQGTGA. CDR3 nucleotide sequence: TGTGCCAGCAGCTTAGGGTCCCCTATCTCTCTAGCGGGGACCTACAATGAGCAGTTCTTC. This codes for CASSLGSPISLAGTYNEQFF.

This chain joins TRBV2 and TRBJ1-2; 10 positions agree with TRBD1. Germline CDR1 and CDR2: SNHLY and FYNNEI. V lost 2 bases to trimming and J lost 7 bases; unmatched junction nucleotides: 7. This CDR3 region has 15 residues. The CDR3: CASSEPPGQGSGYTF. The CDR3 DNA sequence: TGTGCCAGCAGTGAACCCCCGGGACAGGGGTCTGGCTACACCTTC.

This chain connects TRBV7-2 to TRBJ2-1; D might be TRBD2 (7 bases). Germline CDR1 reads SGHTA; CDR2 reads FQGNSA. The CDR3 contains 18 residues. V lost 1 base, J lost 4 bases, and 20 bases lay in between. CDR3 loop: CASSLGGGAASGYNEQFF. DNA of the CDR3: TGTGCCAGCAGCTTAGGAGGGGGAGCGGCTAGCGGATACAATGAGCAGTTCTTC.

This chain joins TRBV7-2 and TRBJ1-2; 7 bases align to TRBD1. This CDR3 contains 13 residues. The germline V gene encodes CDR1 SGHTA and CDR2 FQGNSA. Trimming cost V 5 bases and J 2 bases; bases outside gene matches: 2. CDR3 loop: CASSPDRNYGYTF. The CDR3 coding sequence is TGTGCCAGCAGCCCGGACAGGAACTATGGCTACACCTTC.

The V call is TRBV27, the J call TRBJ1-3, with a possible D match to TRBD1 (6 bases). The V gene's germline CDR1 is MNHEY and CDR2 SMNVEV (reference sequence). V shed 6 bases and J shed 2 bases, with 17 bases lying between them. CDR3 size: 16 residues. CDR3 in amino acids: CASRPSQGITGNTIYF. The DNA for the CDR3 is TGTGCCAGCAGGCCTTCTCAGGGGATCACTGGAAACACCATATATTTT.

The chain links TRBV7-2 to TRBJ1-5, with TRBD1 matching over 7 bases. Germline CDR1 and CDR2: SGHTA and FQGNSA. This CDR3 has 15 residues. The ends lost 2 bases at V and 1 base at J; junction bases unmatched: 2. The CDR3, as DNA: TGTGCCAGCAGCTTACCGACAGGGAGCAATCAGCCCCAGCATTTT. Its translation is CASSLPTGSNQPQHF.

The chain employs TRBV18 and TRBJ2-7; the match to TRBD1 covers 7 bases. Germline V gene data show CDR1 as KGHSH and CDR2 as LQKENI. The CDR3 sequence is 14 residues long. With 4 bases clipped from V and 3 bases from J, the junction kept 6 bases outside the gene matches. CDR3 nucleotides: TGTGCCAGCTCACTAACGACAGGGAACTACGAGCAGTACTTC. This encodes CASSLTTGNYEQYF.

The table lists this clone with a count of one. CDR3 in DNA: TGCGCCAGCAGCTCCTTCAGGGAGGGCCTCCACTTT. Its translation is CASSSFREGLHF. This sequence joins TRBV5-1 and TRBJ1-6, with TRBD1 as a possible D gene (5 bases). This CDR3 has 12 residues. V lost 3 bases, J lost 15 bases, and 13 bases lay in between. CDR1 is SGHRS and CDR2 is YFSETQ in the germline V gene.

V is TRBV4-3 and J is TRBJ2-1; 10 bases are shared with TRBD2. This CDR3 is 13 amino acids long. The germline V gene encodes CDR1 LGHNA and CDR2 YSLEER. Trimming removed 1 base from V and 9 bases from J; junction bases left unmatched: 0. The DNA for the CDR3 is TGCGCCAGCAGCCAAGGACTAGCGGGTGAGCAGTTCTTC. It specifies CASSQGLAGEQFF.

V is TRBV5-4 and J is TRBJ1-1; 7 positions agree with TRBD1. Germline V gene lookup returns CDR1 SGHNT and CDR2 YYREEE (reference sequence). J gave up 11 bases and V 4 bases, and 8 bases lay outside the gene matches. The CDR3 length is 12 residues. CDR3 residues: CASSLGGMGAFF. DNA for the CDR3: TGTGCCAGCAGCCTAGGGGGCATGGGTGCTTTCTTT.

The J gene is TRBJ2-1, the V gene TRBV11-3; TRBD1 agrees at 12 bases. Trimming cost V 5 bases and J 8 bases; bases outside gene matches: 10. This CDR3 spans 16 amino acids. CDR1 is SGHNT, CDR2 YENEEA, per germline. The CDR3 protein is CASSKGDRGPGDEQFF. The CDR3, as DNA: TGTGCCAGCAGCAAGGGGGACAGGGGGCCTGGGGATGAGCAGTTCTTC.

The chain recombines TRBV10-3 with TRBJ2-2; D unclear. The CDR3 consists of 16 residues. Trimming took off 7 bases at V and 0 bases at J, with 15 bases between the two ends. Germline V gene sequence: CDR1 ENHRY, CDR2 SYGVKD. CDR3 sequence reads: CAITPDSATNTGELFF. The CDR3 bases are TGTGCCATCACCCCCGACTCTGCAACGAACACCGGGGAGCTGTTTTTT.

V and J are TRBV29-1 and TRBJ1-1; the D gene is possibly TRBD1 (6 bases). The CDR3 has 14 residues. The V gene's germline CDR1 is SQVTM and CDR2 ANQGSEA. V was shortened by 0 bases and J by 1 base, with 9 bases between the two germline ends. The CDR3 here is CSVEDDRKNTEAFF. The CDR3 nucleotides are TGCAGCGTTGAAGATGACAGGAAGAACACTGAAGCTTTCTTT.

The chain joins TRBV2 to TRBJ2-2; D is unclear. Trimming left V 6 bases short and J 1 base short, with 3 bases between. Germline CDR1 reads SNHLY; CDR2 reads FYNNEI. The length of the CDR3 is 12 residues. The chain's CDR3 is CASRRNTGELFF. CDR3 sequence (DNA): TGTGCCAGCAGGCGGAACACCGGGGAGCTGTTTTTT.

The chain carries TRBV2 and TRBJ2-5, with TRBD1 identical over 9 bases. This CDR3 is 15 amino acids long. Looked up from germline, CDR1 is SNHLY and CDR2 is FYNNEI. Trimming cost V 7 bases and J 5 bases; bases outside gene matches: 11. CDR3 sequence (DNA): TGTGCCAGCACCGAAGGACAGGGGCGAGGGGAGACCCAGTACTTC. Translation gives CASTEGQGRGETQYF.

The V call is TRBV15, the J call TRBJ2-1, with D possibly being TRBD2 (6 bases). The CDR3 has 14 residues. The germline CDR1 and CDR2 sequences are LNHNV and YYDKDF (reference sequence). V lost 4 bases, J lost 10 bases, and 17 bases lay in between. In DNA, the CDR3 is TGTGCCACCAGCATACGAACTAGCCCCCTGGAGCAGTTCTTC. It is translated as CATSIRTSPLEQFF. Based on the CDR3 plus reference TRBV15 and TRBJ2-1, the full variable domain is DAMVIQNPRYQVTQFGKPVTLSCSQTLNHNVMYWYQQKSSQAPKLLFHYYDKDFNNEADTPDNFQSRRPNTSFCFLDIRSPGLGDTAMYLCATSIRTSPLEQFFGPGTRLTVL.

This chain joins TRBV10-3 and TRBJ2-1, with no clear D. Germline V CDR1 and CDR2: ENHRY, SYGVKD. The CDR3 consists of 13 residues. V dropped 10 bases and J dropped 0 bases, with 10 bases sitting between them. The CDR3 DNA sequence: TGTGCCACCCTAAGGAGCTCCTACAATGAGCAGTTCTTC. As protein: CATLRSSYNEQFF.

The J gene is TRBJ2-5, the V gene TRBV4-1; 8 bases are a match to TRBD1. Losses at the gene ends were 0 bases for V and 2 bases for J; bases not matched to a gene: 2. Germline V CDR1 and CDR2: MGHRA, YSYEKL. This CDR3 comprises 15 residues. The CDR3 DNA reads as TGCGCCAGCAGCCAAGAATGGACAGGGCAAGAGACCCAGTACTTC. Its translation: CASSQEWTGQETQYF.

The chain is built from TRBV4-2 and TRBJ1-3; D is unclear. From germline, CDR1 is LGHNA and CDR2 YNFKEQ. The CDR3 is 16 amino acids. Trimming removed 0 bases at V and 0 bases at J, with 9 bases between. The CDR3 spells CASSQEEILSGNTIYF. The CDR3 nucleotides are TGTGCCAGCAGCCAAGAAGAGATCCTCTCTGGAAACACCATATATTTT.

This clone was picked up one time. The V call is TRBV5-1, the J call TRBJ1-4, with D uncertain. The V and J ends lost 5 bases and 0 bases respectively, with 5 bases between them. The germline CDR1 and CDR2 sequences are SGHRS and YFSETQ. CDR3 size: 13 residues. The CDR3 sequence: CASRQATNEKLFF. The DNA of the CDR3 is TGCGCCAGCAGACAAGCAACTAATGAAAAACTGTTTTTT.

The gene calls are TRBV9 and TRBJ2-7, with 12 positions matching TRBD1. CDR1 and CDR2 (germline): SGDLS, YYNGEE. The CDR3 covers 15 residues. The V gene end was trimmed by 3 bases and the J gene end by 6 bases; junction bases not matched to a gene: 7. CDR3 loop: CASSARGTGGFEQYF. DNA of the CDR3: TGTGCCAGCAGCGCCCGAGGGACAGGGGGCTTCGAGCAGTACTTC.

The rearrangement joins TRBV29-1 to TRBJ1-4; 7 bases match TRBD1. This CDR3 is 13 amino acids long. Per germline, CDR1 SQVTM and CDR2 ANQGSEA. V was clipped by 5 bases and J by 7 bases; unmatched bases: 7. The DNA for the CDR3 is TGCAGCGTTCCGACAGGGATCGGTGAAAAACTGTTTTTT. It encodes CSVPTGIGEKLFF.

This clone has just a few counts. V and J are TRBV4-2 and TRBJ2-1; TRBD2 aligns across 7 bases. The ends lost 4 bases at V and 10 bases at J; junction bases unmatched: 4. CDR1 is LGHNA and CDR2 is YNFKEQ in the germline V gene. This CDR3 has 12 amino acids. CDR3 loop: CASSPNGREQFF. CDR3 DNA sequence: TGTGCCAGCAGCCCAAACGGGAGGGAGCAGTTCTTC.